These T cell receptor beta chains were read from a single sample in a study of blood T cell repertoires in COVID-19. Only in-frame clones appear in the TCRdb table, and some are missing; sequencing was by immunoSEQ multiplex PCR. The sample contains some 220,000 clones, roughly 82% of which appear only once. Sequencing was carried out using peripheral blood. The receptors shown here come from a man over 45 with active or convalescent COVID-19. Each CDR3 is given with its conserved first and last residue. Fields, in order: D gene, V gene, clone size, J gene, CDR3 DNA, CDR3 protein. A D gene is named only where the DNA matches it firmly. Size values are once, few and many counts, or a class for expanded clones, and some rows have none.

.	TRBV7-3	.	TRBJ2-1	TGTGCCAGCAGCTTATCCGCAGGGGTGCTCAATGAGCAGTTCTTC	CASSLSAGVLNEQFF
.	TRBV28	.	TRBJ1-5	TGTGCCAGCAGTTTGGGGGGTCAGCCCCAGCATTTT	CASSLGGQPQHF
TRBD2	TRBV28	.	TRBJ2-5	TGTGCCAGCAGTTTATACACTAGCGGGAGCGTGAAGACCCAGTACTTC	CASSLYTSGSVKTQYF
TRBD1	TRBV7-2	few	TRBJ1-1	TGTGCCAGCAGCTCCGGGACAGTATACACTGAAGCTTTCTTT	CASSSGTVYTEAFF
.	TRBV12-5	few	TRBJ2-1	TGTGCTAGTGGTTTGGGGAGCTCCTACAATGAGCAGTTCTTC	CASGLGSSYNEQFF
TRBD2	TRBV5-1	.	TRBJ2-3	TGCGCCAGCAGCTTTCAGGGAGGGTCTGGCACAGATACGCAGTATTTT	CASSFQGGSGTDTQYF
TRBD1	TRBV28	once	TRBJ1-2	TGTGCCAGCAGCTCCGGGACAGGGGTATATGGCTACACCTTC	CASSSGTGVYGYTF
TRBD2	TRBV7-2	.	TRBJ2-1	TGTGCCAGCAGCTTAGCTAGCGGGGGCTACAATGAGCAGTTCTTC	CASSLASGGYNEQFF
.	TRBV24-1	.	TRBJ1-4	TGTGCCACCAGTGATTTGTCGAGGGAAAAACTGTTTTTT	CATSDLSREKLFF
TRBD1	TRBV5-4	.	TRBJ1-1	TGTGCCAGCAGGGACCGTCGACAGGGTTATGCGGAAGCTTTCTTT	CASRDRRQGYAEAFF
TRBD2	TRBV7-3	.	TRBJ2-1	TGTGCCAGCAGCCAAACTAGCGGTAACTACAATGAGCAGTTCTTC	CASSQTSGNYNEQFF